The 18 T cell receptor beta chains given below trace back to one sample, sequenced in a study of T cell responses to AZD1222 COVID-19 vaccine. Clones were sequenced by immunoSEQ multiplex PCR, and TCRdb holds only the in-frame ones, with some missing. The data contain about 18,000 clones, 75% to 85% of them singletons. The specimen was peripheral blood, collected 28 days after the second AZD1222 dose. Receptors were obtained from an adult who received the AZD1222 COVID-19 vaccine.

The sample holds one count of this clone. The rearrangement joins TRBV7-9 to TRBJ1-2; D unresolved. The germline V gene has CDR1 SEHNR and CDR2 FQNEAQ (reference sequence). V shed 0 bases and J shed 8 bases, with 10 bases lying between them. This CDR3 spans 13 amino acids. CDR3 in amino acids: CASSLAKGGGYTF. In DNA form, the CDR3 reads TGTGCCAGCAGCTTAGCCAAAGGCGGGGGCTACACCTTC.

This rearrangement joins TRBV30 to TRBJ1-4; D uncertain. Germline V lookup: CDR1 GTSNPN, CDR2 SVGIG (reference sequence). V lost 1 base, J lost 8 bases, and 11 bases lay in between. The CDR3 has 13 residues. The DNA of the CDR3 is TGTGCCTGGAGTGGCCAGTGGGGAGAAAAACTGTTTTTT. Translation gives CAWSGQWGEKLFF.

This chain joins TRBV7-2 and TRBJ1-5, with D possibly matching TRBD1 (5 bases). Trimming removed 3 bases at V and 6 bases at J, with 15 bases between. The CDR3 runs to 15 residues. Germline V lookup: CDR1 SGHTA, CDR2 FQGNSA. The CDR3 loop reads CASSLTGTNSQPQHF. In DNA form, the CDR3 reads TGTGCCAGCAGCTTGACCGGGACGAACAGTCAGCCCCAGCATTTT.

This chain uses TRBV23-1 with TRBJ1-5; 9 bases align to TRBD1. TRBV23-1 is annotated as an ORF whose role is uncertain. The length of the CDR3 is 20 residues. The junction had 16 bases not matched to a gene; V was cut back by 4 bases and J by 0 bases. CDR3 DNA: TGCGCCAGCAGTCGATACAGGGGGCGCAGGTTTGACGATAGCAATCAGCCCCAGCATTTT. This translates into CASSRYRGRRFDDSNQPQHF.

This rearrangement joins TRBV11-2 to TRBJ2-2; 11 bases align to TRBD2. Germline V gives CDR1 SGHAT, CDR2 FQNNGV. CDR3 size: 18 residues. This CDR3 is CAILGGGLADANTGELFF. The CDR3 region has the DNA TGTGCTATACTAGGAGGGGGACTAGCGGACGCGAACACCGGGGAGCTGTTTTTT.

The chain is built from TRBV7-2 and TRBJ2-7, with 8 nucleotides matching TRBD2. Unmatched junction bases numbered 12, after V lost 0 bases and J lost 5 bases. The CDR3 is 17 residues long. From germline, CDR1 is SGHTA and CDR2 FQGNSA. CDR3 sequence (DNA): TGTGCCAGCAGCTTAGCCGGGGGGACCGGGAGGGTAAACGAGCAGTACTTC. It encodes CASSLAGGTGRVNEQYF. The complete variable domain, with remaining parts taken from reference TRBV7-2 and TRBJ2-7, reads GAGVSQSPSNKVTEKGKDVELRCDPISGHTALYWYRQSLGQGLEFLIYFQGNSAPDKSGLPSDRFSAERTGGSVSTLTIQRTQQEDSAVYLCASSLAGGTGRVNEQYFGPGTRLTVT.

V gene TRBV7-2 combines with J gene TRBJ1-2; no definite D call. This CDR3 is 14 amino acids long. V shed 5 bases and J shed 9 bases, with 19 bases lying between them. Germline CDR1 reads SGHTA; CDR2 reads FQGNSA. The CDR3 DNA reads as TGTGCCAGCAGCCCCGAGGGCCCGTACGGCAGCTACACCTTC. Amino acid sequence: CASSPEGPYGSYTF.

V is TRBV19 and J is TRBJ2-2; D not certain. The CDR3 has 14 amino acids. The germline V gene encodes CDR1 LNHDA and CDR2 SQIVND (reference sequence). Trimming left V 5 bases short and J 3 bases short, with 10 bases between. CDR3 coding DNA: TGTGCCAGTAGTTCATATATCGACACCGGGGAGCTGTTTTTT. It codes for CASSSYIDTGELFF.

This clone was counted only a few times. This chain uses TRBV18 with TRBJ1-1; D may be TRBD1 (5 bases). V lost 6 bases and J lost 0, with 14 bases in between. Germline assignment: CDR1 KGHSH and CDR2 LQKENI. The CDR3 totals 15 residues. The CDR3 DNA follows: TGTGCCAGCTCCCTAAGGCGGGGGATGAACACTGAAGCTTTCTTT. This sequence encodes CASSLRRGMNTEAFF.

The chain has TRBV6-6 and TRBJ2-1; TRBD1 agrees at 7 bases. CDR1 is MNHNY and CDR2 is SVGAGI in the germline V gene (reference sequence). V gave up 2 bases and J gave up 7 bases; unmatched junction bases: 8. The CDR3 consists of 15 residues. CDR3 amino acids: CASSYPGGKGNEQFF. Written as DNA, the CDR3 is TGTGCCAGCAGTTACCCAGGGGGAAAGGGGAATGAGCAGTTCTTC.

This chain connects TRBV10-3 to TRBJ2-7; D unclear. The CDR3 covers 12 residues. The germline V gene has CDR1 ENHRY and CDR2 SYGVKD. V was pared by 10 bases and J by 4 bases, with 14 bases between. The CDR3 bases are TGTGCCACCCGGACGGATTATTACGAGCAGTACTTC. It encodes CATRTDYYEQYF.

The table lists this clone with a few counts. The chain uses TRBV30 and TRBJ1-1; D is undetermined. The CDR3 runs 12 residues. The germline gives CDR1 GTSNPN, CDR2 SVGIG (reference sequence). V lost 3 bases to trimming and J lost 1 base, with 6 bases between them. CDR3 DNA: TGTGCCTGGAGCCCAGAGAACACTGAAGCTTTCTTT. Protein product: CAWSPENTEAFF.

This chain connects TRBV5-6 to TRBJ2-7; 9 bases align to TRBD1. This CDR3 has 17 amino acids. V was clipped by 2 bases and J by 0 bases; unmatched bases: 9. The germline CDR1 and CDR2 sequences are SGHDT and YYEEEE. The chain's CDR3 is CASSLNVPGQGSYEQYF. The CDR3 region has the DNA TGTGCCAGCAGCTTAAATGTCCCGGGACAGGGCTCCTACGAGCAGTACTTC.

The rearrangement uses TRBV5-5 and TRBJ1-2; 9 bases map to TRBD1. V lost 2 bases to trimming and J lost 7 bases; unmatched junction nucleotides: 21. In germline, CDR1 is SGHKS, CDR2 YYEKEE (reference sequence). This CDR3 is 19 amino acids long. In DNA, the CDR3 is TGTGCCAGCAGCTTAAACACCCTGACCGGGACAGGGATCAGATTTGGCTACACCTTC. It specifies CASSLNTLTGTGIRFGYTF.

The V gene is TRBV4-3, the J gene TRBJ1-2; D not resolved. V was trimmed by 1 base and J by 2 bases, leaving 5 bases between them. The germline V gene encodes CDR1 LGHNA and CDR2 YSLEER. The length of the CDR3 is 13 residues. The CDR3 loop reads CASSQGLNYGYTF. The CDR3 bases are TGCGCCAGCAGCCAAGGACTGAACTATGGCTACACCTTC.

This chain links TRBV9 with TRBJ2-3, with 7 nucleotides matching TRBD2. CDR1 and CDR2 (germline): SGDLS, YYNGEE. The V and J ends lost 3 bases and 7 bases, in that order; junction bases with no gene match: 14. The CDR3 sequence is 16 residues long. The CDR3 loop reads CASSAGGLLESNTQYF. CDR3 bases: TGTGCCAGCAGCGCGGGGGGACTGCTCGAGTCGAATACGCAGTATTTT.

This sequence joins TRBV7-6 and TRBJ2-7; D might be TRBD1 (6 bases). Looked up from germline, CDR1 is SGHVS and CDR2 is FNYEAQ. The CDR3 contains 16 residues. Deletions cut 5 bases from V and 6 bases from J, with 23 bases between. CDR3 DNA sequence: TGTGCCAGCAGCCCACAGGGTAGGCTAGCAAGTTCCGAGCAGTACTTC. This translates into CASSPQGRLASSEQYF.

This clone was detected once. The chain recombines TRBV6-4 with TRBJ1-1, with D perhaps TRBD1 (5 bases). Trimming pared 2 bases from V and 10 bases from J, leaving 14 bases between. CDR3 length equals 13 residues. CDR1 MRHNA and CDR2 SNTAGT come from the germline V gene. CDR3 coding DNA: TGTGCCAGCAGTGACGGGGACGGGCGGGGAGCTTTCTTT. Translating it yields CASSDGDGRGAFF.